Listed here are 31 T cell receptor beta chains from one sample, sequenced in a study of OX40 agonist ivuxolimab in advanced cancers. The method was immunoSEQ multiplex PCR; TCRdb's version includes in-frame clones alone and lacks a portion of them. The table lists 60,000 or so clones, nearly 90% of them singletons. The sample here was CD4+ or CD8+ T cells sorted from blood, taken in a trial of the OX40 agonist ivuxolimab. These receptors came from an adult with an advanced solid tumor such as melanoma, head and neck, liver or kidney cancer.

The gene calls are TRBV7-8 and TRBJ2-7; D might be TRBD1 (5 bases). Per germline, CDR1 SGHVS and CDR2 FQNEAQ. Trimming pared 3 bases from V and 4 bases from J, leaving 19 bases between. This CDR3 has 16 residues. This CDR3 is CASSLPLWQGSYEQYF. CDR3 coding DNA: TGTGCCAGCAGCTTGCCCCTCTGGCAGGGTTCTTACGAGCAGTACTTC. Complete variable domain (other parts from reference TRBV7-8 and TRBJ2-7): GAGVSQSPRYKVAKRGQDVALRCDPISGHVSLFWYQQALGQGPEFLTYFQNEAQLDKSGLPSDRFFAERPEGSVSTLKIQRTQQEDSAVYLCASSLPLWQGSYEQYFGPGTRLTVT.

The genes are TRBV19 and TRBJ1-2; a possible D gene is TRBD1 (6 bases). The CDR3 is 17 amino acids. V lost 0 bases and J lost 0, with 14 bases in between. CDR1 is LNHDA, CDR2 SQIVND, per germline (reference sequence). The CDR3: CASSIDTEGQPNYGYTF. The CDR3, as DNA: TGTGCCAGTAGTATAGATACGGAGGGACAACCTAACTATGGCTACACCTTC.

The rearrangement uses TRBV7-7 and TRBJ2-5, with 10 nucleotides matching TRBD1. This CDR3 spans 14 amino acids. With V trimmed by 3 bases and J by 2 bases, 0 bases remained unmatched. The V gene's germline CDR1 is SSHAT and CDR2 FNYEAQ (reference sequence). CDR3 bases: TGTGCCAGCAGCTTGGACAGGGGGCAAGAGACCCAGTACTTC. Amino acid sequence: CASSLDRGQETQYF.

V is TRBV12-5 and J is TRBJ2-1; D might be TRBD1 or TRBD2, each matching 5 bases. CDR3 length equals 15 residues. The germline V gene has CDR1 LGHNT and CDR2 FRNRAP. V lost 3 bases, J lost 4 bases, and 13 bases lay in between. As DNA, the CDR3 is TGTGCTAGTGGTTTTGGGGGAACCGAATACAATGAGCAGTTCTTC. Translated: CASGFGGTEYNEQFF. The variable domain in full, with the rest retrieved from reference TRBV12-5 and TRBJ2-1, is DARVTQTPRHKVTEMGQEVTMRCQPILGHNTVFWYRQTMMQGLELLAYFRNRAPLDDSGMPKDRFSAEMPDATLATLKIQPSEPRDSAVYFCASGFGGTEYNEQFFGPGTRLTVL.

Concerning this clone: Other nucleotide sequences in the sample specify the same CDR3. The chain recombines TRBV5-6 with TRBJ1-3, with D unresolved. The V and J ends lost 1 base and 0 bases respectively, with 5 bases between them. Per germline, CDR1 SGHDT and CDR2 YYEEEE. The CDR3 runs to 14 residues. CDR3 sequence reads: CASSLTYSGNTIYF. Here the CDR3 DNA reads TGTGCCAGCAGCTTGACTTACTCTGGAAACACCATATATTTT.

This clone was recorded once. The chain joins TRBV29-1 to TRBJ2-5, with TRBD2 matching 13 bases. This CDR3 is built from 15 residues. V was clipped by 3 bases and J by 5 bases; unmatched bases: 6. CDR1 and CDR2 from the germline V gene are SQVTM and ANQGSEA. CDR3 sequence (DNA): TGCAGCGTTGATACTAGCGGGGGGGCCGGGGAGACCCAGTACTTC. Translated: CSVDTSGGAGETQYF.

A few counts support this clone. The chain uses TRBV6-5 and TRBJ1-2, with D unclear. Germline V CDR1 and CDR2: MNHEY, SVGAGI. The CDR3 totals 13 residues. The V end lost 4 bases, the J end lost 8 bases, and 14 bases lay between the germline ends. CDR3 bases: TGTGCCAGCAGTTTAGGGCCCATTTGGGGCTACACCTTC. Encoded protein: CASSLGPIWGYTF.

DNA of the CDR3: TGCGCCAGCAGCTTGGTAGGAGGTTCGGGCAATGAGCAGTTCTTC. Amino acid sequence: CASSLVGGSGNEQFF. J is TRBJ2-1 and V is TRBV5-1; tentative D call: TRBD2 (5 bases). The CDR3 has 15 amino acids. Germline V lookup: CDR1 SGHRS, CDR2 YFSETQ. V shed 0 bases and J shed 6 bases, with 13 bases lying between them.

The rearrangement links TRBV28 to TRBJ1-2; TRBD1 is a possible D gene (5 bases). CDR1 is MDHEN and CDR2 is SYDVKM in the germline V gene. CDR3 length equals 14 residues. With 3 bases removed from V and 4 bases from J, the gap between germline ends came to 12 bases. This chain's CDR3 is CASSFILGGYGYTF. The CDR3 nucleotides are TGTGCCAGCAGTTTTATCCTCGGGGGCTATGGCTACACCTTC.

The chain links TRBV6-6 to TRBJ1-3, with D possibly TRBD1 on 5 matching bases. Germline V gene lookup returns CDR1 MNHNY and CDR2 SVGAGI (reference sequence). Trimming cost V 5 bases and J 3 bases, with 11 bases left between them. The CDR3 consists of 14 residues. CDR3: CASSPDSYGNTIYF. CDR3 coding DNA: TGTGCCAGCAGTCCTGACAGCTATGGAAACACCATATATTTT.

The DNA for the CDR3 is TGTGCCAGTAGTATAGACCAGGGGCCCTACGAGCAGTACTTC. It encodes CASSIDQGPYEQYF. V and J are TRBV19 and TRBJ2-7; tentatively, D is TRBD1 (6 bases). Germline CDR1 and CDR2: LNHDA and SQIVND (reference sequence). V lost 0 bases to trimming and J lost 2 bases, with 8 bases between them. This CDR3 contains 14 residues.

This rearrangement joins TRBV7-2 to TRBJ2-7; no firm D call. Trimming cost V 4 bases and J 4 bases, with 14 bases left between them. This CDR3 is built from 14 residues. Germline assignment: CDR1 SGHTA and CDR2 FQGNSA. CDR3 protein: CASSSARVMYEQYF. The CDR3 DNA reads as TGTGCCAGCAGCTCAGCTCGGGTAATGTACGAGCAGTACTTC.

This clone was picked up one time. Sequence at one end of the junction differs from germline and may be a read error. The CDR3 coding sequence is TGTGCCAGCAGTGACAGGCCTGGGCAGTTGGTGGCCAACAAGGAGCAGTTCTTC. Its protein is CASSDRPGQLVANKEQFF. This sequence joins TRBV2 and TRBJ2-1; no reliable D call. The CDR3 spans 18 residues. From germline, CDR1 is SNHLY and CDR2 FYNNEI.

CDR3 amino acids: CSAIEGTTYEQYF. Here the CDR3 DNA reads TGCAGCGCAATCGAAGGGACGACCTACGAGCAGTACTTC. V usage is TRBV29-1 and J usage is TRBJ2-7, with D perhaps matching TRBD1 or TRBD2 (5 bases each). This CDR3 has 13 residues. The germline CDR1 and CDR2 sequences are SQVTM and ANQGSEA. Trimming stripped 7 bases from V and 2 bases from J, with 15 bases between.

This sequence joins TRBV11-2 and TRBJ2-5; perhaps TRBD2 as D (5 bases). Trimming stripped 1 base from V and 5 bases from J, with 14 bases between. This CDR3 is 15 amino acids long. Germline V gene lookup returns CDR1 SGHAT and CDR2 FQNNGV. The CDR3 spells CASSLGPGTLETQYF. CDR3 in DNA: TGTGCCAGCAGCTTAGGTCCGGGAACGTTGGAGACCCAGTACTTC.

The V gene is TRBV5-6, the J gene TRBJ1-1; unclear D gene. Trimming took off 0 bases at V and 3 bases at J, with 15 bases between the two ends. In germline, CDR1 is SGHDT, CDR2 YYEEEE. The CDR3 runs to 16 residues. This CDR3 reads CASSLGLGRGYTEAFF. CDR3 DNA sequence: TGTGCCAGCAGCTTGGGTCTAGGTCGCGGGTACACTGAAGCTTTCTTT.

The chain couples TRBV28 to TRBJ2-1, with D unresolved. V was clipped by 2 bases and J by 5 bases, with 16 bases between them. The germline V gene encodes CDR1 MDHEN and CDR2 SYDVKM. The CDR3 has 16 amino acids. The CDR3 loop reads CASSLVGGAPDNEQFF. Written as DNA, the CDR3 is TGTGCCAGCAGTTTAGTTGGCGGAGCCCCTGACAATGAGCAGTTCTTC.

The rearrangement joins TRBV9 to TRBJ2-1; D possibly matches TRBD1 or TRBD2 (6 bases each). Germline CDR1 SGDLS, CDR2 YYNGEE. The CDR3 covers 14 residues. Trimming removed 4 bases at V and 5 bases at J, with 13 bases between. CDR3 amino acids: CASSLLRGDNEQFF. The DNA of the CDR3 is TGTGCCAGCAGCCTATTAAGGGGGGACAATGAGCAGTTCTTC.

The chain couples TRBV19 to TRBJ1-5; a weak D match, TRBD1 (5 bases). Per germline, CDR1 LNHDA and CDR2 SQIVND (reference sequence). The V end was cut by 5 bases, the J end by 1 base, with 15 bases between. This CDR3 spans 16 amino acids. CDR3 bases: TGTGCCAGTAGTCTGAAAGGGAGGGACAGCAATCAGCCCCAGCATTTT. This codes for CASSLKGRDSNQPQHF.

The chain's CDR3 is CASSRSTGGASRETQYF. In nucleotides, the CDR3 is TGTGCCAGCAGCCGTAGCACGGGGGGCGCCTCCCGGGAGACCCAGTACTTC. The V gene is TRBV7-9, the J gene TRBJ2-5; a possible D gene is TRBD2 (7 bases). CDR1 is SEHNR, CDR2 FQNEAQ, per germline (reference sequence). V was trimmed by 5 bases and J by 5 bases, leaving 24 bases between them. CDR3 length: 17 residues.

J is TRBJ1-2 and V is TRBV27; no clear D. The germline V gene encodes CDR1 MNHEY and CDR2 SMNVEV (reference sequence). CDR3 length: 15 amino acids. Trimming removed 4 bases at V and 4 bases at J, with 16 bases between. CDR3 sequence (DNA): TGTGCCAGCAGTTACCTCGCGACGGACGTCTATGGCTACACCTTC. As protein: CASSYLATDVYGYTF.

The rearrangement uses TRBV7-8 and TRBJ1-2, with a weak D call TRBD1 (6 bases). Germline-derived CDR1 and CDR2 are SGHVS and FQNEAQ. The length of the CDR3 is 15 residues. Trimming cost V 5 bases and J 5 bases, with 18 bases left between them. The CDR3 loop reads CASSVQGLVWYGYTF. The CDR3 DNA is TGTGCCAGCAGCGTACAGGGTTTAGTGTGGTATGGCTACACCTTC. Supplemented by reference TRBV7-8 and TRBJ1-2, the full variable domain reads GAGVSQSPRYKVAKRGQDVALRCDPISGHVSLFWYQQALGQGPEFLTYFQNEAQLDKSGLPSDRFFAERPEGSVSTLKIQRTQQEDSAVYLCASSVQGLVWYGYTFGSGTRLTVV.

As DNA, the CDR3 is TGTGCCAGCCGTTTAGGGGCCGGGACTGAAGCTTTCTTT. It specifies CASRLGAGTEAFF. The J gene is TRBJ1-1, the V gene TRBV5-4, with TRBD1 as a possible D gene (5 bases). The V gene's germline CDR1 is SGHNT and CDR2 YYREEE (reference sequence). This CDR3 is built from 13 residues. V lost 7 bases and J lost 5, with 15 bases in between.

This clone was recorded only once. The CDR3 DNA reads as TGTGCCAGCAGTTTAGAGGGACAGATGCTTCTAGGAAGGACGGGCACAGATACGCAGTATTTT. Translation: CASSLEGQMLLGRTGTDTQYF. This chain uses TRBV27 with TRBJ2-3; 7 nucleotides align to TRBD1. The length of the CDR3 is 21 residues. Germline-derived CDR1 and CDR2 are MNHEY and SMNVEV (reference sequence). The J segment lost 1 base and the V segment lost 2 bases, leaving 21 bases of the junction unmatched.

This clone occurred once. The chain has TRBV4-1 and TRBJ2-7; 11 nucleotides match TRBD2. The germline CDR1 and CDR2 sequences are MGHRA and YSYEKL. The length of the CDR3 is 15 residues. J gave up 5 bases and V 4 bases, and 7 bases lay outside the gene matches. CDR3 sequence reads: CASSLSGRALDEQYF. Here the CDR3 DNA reads TGCGCCAGCAGCCTTAGCGGGAGGGCCCTCGACGAGCAGTACTTC.

This chain connects TRBV2 to TRBJ2-7; 7 bases match TRBD2. V shed 3 bases and J 2 bases; nucleotides not matched to a gene: 13. The germline CDR1 and CDR2 sequences are SNHLY and FYNNEI. The CDR3 is 17 residues long. The DNA for the CDR3 is TGTGCCAGCAGTGAGCTAATCCTACCGCGGGGGACCTACGAGCAGTACGTC. Its protein is CASSELILPRGTYEQYV.

The J gene is TRBJ1-1, the V gene TRBV7-9, with a possible D match to TRBD1 (5 bases). The length of the CDR3 is 16 residues. CDR1 and CDR2 (germline): SEHNR, FQNEAQ (reference sequence). Trimming stripped 5 bases from V and 0 bases from J, with 16 bases between. The CDR3 spells CASSPGTDRLNTEAFF. The CDR3 coding sequence is TGTGCCAGCAGCCCAGGGACCGATAGGTTGAACACTGAAGCTTTCTTT.

The chain links TRBV25-1 to TRBJ2-1; D is unresolved. This CDR3 has 11 residues. Trimming took off 11 bases at V and 4 bases at J, with 9 bases between the two ends. The germline V gene has CDR1 MGHDK and CDR2 SYGVNS. The DNA for the CDR3 is TGTGCCTTAGGCTGGTACAATGAGCAGTTCTTC. It encodes CALGWYNEQFF.

The rearrangement links TRBV5-1 to TRBJ2-3; no firm D call. Trimming left V 2 bases short and J 5 bases short, with 9 bases between. This CDR3 contains 13 residues. CDR1 is SGHRS and CDR2 is YFSETQ in the germline V gene. This CDR3 is CASSLGLIDTQYF. The CDR3, as DNA: TGCGCCAGCAGCTTAGGCTTGATAGATACGCAGTATTTT. Based on the CDR3 plus reference TRBV5-1 and TRBJ2-3, the full variable domain is KAGVTQTPRYLIKTRGQQVTLSCSPISGHRSVSWYQQTPGQGLQFLFEYFSETQRNKGNFPGRFSGRQFSNSRSEMNVSTLELGDSALYLCASSLGLIDTQYFGPGTRLTVL.

The chain joins TRBV7-8 to TRBJ1-4, with D unresolved. CDR1 and CDR2 from the germline V gene are SGHVS and FQNEAQ. The CDR3 length is 14 residues. The V end lost 4 bases, the J end lost 8 bases, and 14 bases lay between the germline ends. Written as DNA, the CDR3 is TGTGCCAGCAGCTATATCGTGGATTCCGAAAAACTGTTTTTT. Amino acids: CASSYIVDSEKLFF.

This chain uses TRBV27 with TRBJ2-2, with D perhaps matching TRBD2 (6 bases). V lost 5 bases and J lost 3, with 16 bases in between. CDR1 and CDR2 from the germline V gene are MNHEY and SMNVEV (reference sequence). The CDR3 has 16 residues. The DNA of the CDR3 is TGTGCCAGCAGTGACCTGGAGGGCAGCCACACCGGGGAGCTGTTTTTT. Translation gives CASSDLEGSHTGELFF.